This record looks at one T cell receptor (beta chain) sequence and its context. Its antigen is unidentified. This record comes from a study of CD8 T cells in Susac syndrome. Findings and limits, study-wide: Four to six Susac-specific public clones appeared in CD8+ TEMRA repertoires, and around 16 in total CD8+ repertoires. CD8+ clonal expansion in Susac was maximal in TEMRA cells and in active patients.

RNA, at about 0.45 to 1 ug, was reverse transcribed with random hexamers. With immunoSEQ multiplex PCR, TCR beta CDR3 was amplified across 54 Vbeta and 13 Jbeta. TCRdb analysed the immunoSEQ multiplex PCR reads with MiXCR anew, one entry per CDR3 protein. The sample has more than 65,000 distinct CDR3 sequences, just under 95% seen once. CDR1 is LNHNV and CDR2 is YYDKDF in the germline V gene (reference sequence). The V end lost 5 bases, the J end lost 3 bases, and 13 bases lay between the germline ends. This CDR3 contains 14 residues. This TCR was sampled from a human donor with Susac syndrome. The chain joins TRBV15 to TRBJ2-5, with D possibly being TRBD1 (6 bases). The sample consisted of CD8+ T cells from PBMCs. The CDR3 loop reads CATSQGPPEETQYF. Here the CDR3 DNA reads TGTGCCACCAGCCAGGGGCCACCCGAAGAGACCCAGTACTTC.